The T cell receptor (beta chain) described here comes from a study of Tregs in tolerant kidney transplant recipients. Here immunoSEQ multiplex PCR was the method, and the copy in TCRdb shows in-frame clones only, minus some. The sample contains fewer than 95,000 clones, more than 85% of which appear only once. Related graft donors supplied nonmyeloablative bone marrow transplants, and mixed chimerism was transient. This clonotype was obtained from a human patient who received a combined kidney and bone marrow transplant. Some of the T cells may derive from the graft donor. The sequenced sample was CD4+ T cells from blood (PBMCs), obtained 12 months after the transplant.

The CDR3 DNA follows: TGTGCCAGCAACCGCCCGGGGTCCGGGAACACTGAAGCTTTCTTT. Residues: CASNRPGSGNTEAFF. The chain couples TRBV28 to TRBJ1-1; no clear D gene. The V gene's germline CDR1 is MDHEN and CDR2 SYDVKM. The V and J ends lost 7 bases and 1 base respectively, with 16 bases between them. The CDR3 has 15 amino acids. Using reference TRBV28 and TRBJ1-1 for the parts outside the CDR3, the full variable domain is DVKVTQSSRYLVKRTGEKVFLECVQDMDHENMFWYRQDPGLGLRLIYFSYDVKMKEKGDIPEGYSVSREKKERFSLILESASTNQTSMYLCASNRPGSGNTEAFFGQGTRLTVV.